Sequencing of this T cell receptor beta chain was carried out in a study of blood T cell repertoires in COVID-19. CDR3 size: 13 residues. V lost 7 bases, J lost 4 bases, and 13 bases lay in between. CDR1 LNHDA and CDR2 SQIVND come from the germline V gene (reference sequence). The method was immunoSEQ multiplex PCR; TCRdb's version includes in-frame clones alone and lacks a portion of them. The sample includes around 140,000 clones, about 74% of them seen just once. The source material was peripheral blood. The chain combines TRBV19 with TRBJ2-5; D possibly corresponds to TRBD1 (5 bases). The clonotype comes from a man between 50 and 59 years old with acute or convalescent COVID-19. CDR3: CASTARDRETQYF. In DNA form, the CDR3 reads TGTGCCAGTACAGCCCGTGACAGAGAGACCCAGTACTTC. Full variable domain (missing parts from reference TRBV19 and TRBJ2-5): DGGITQSPKYLFRKEGQNVTLSCEQNLNHDAMYWYRQDPGQGLRLIYYSQIVNDFQKGDIAEGYSVSREKKESFPLTVTSAQKNPTAFYLCASTARDRETQYFGPGTRLLVL.